The next 5 T cell receptor beta chains were all read from a single sample in a study of CD8 T cells in Susac syndrome. Reverse transcription of roughly 0.45 to 1 ug RNA used random hexamers. TCRdb processed the immunoSEQ multiplex PCR reads anew with MiXCR; each CDR3 protein has one entry. The sample contains about 300,000 distinct CDR3 sequences, roughly 85% of which appear only once. What was sequenced was CD8+ T cells from PBMCs. These receptors came from a human donor with multiple sclerosis.

This chain joins TRBV5-4 and TRBJ1-1; a weak D match, TRBD1 (6 bases). The V end lost 0 bases, the J end lost 11 bases, and 11 bases lay between the germline ends. Germline V gene sequence: CDR1 SGHNT, CDR2 YYREEE (reference sequence). This CDR3 contains 12 residues. The CDR3 region has the DNA TGTGCCAGCAGCTTGGATGGGACAAGGGCTTTCTTT. Encoded protein: CASSLDGTRAFF.

The rearrangement joins TRBV14 to TRBJ2-1; D possibly corresponds to TRBD1 (5 bases). V was shortened by 3 bases and J by 4 bases, with 16 bases between the two germline ends. Germline CDR1 SGHDN, CDR2 FVKESK. The length of the CDR3 is 16 residues. The CDR3 sequence: CASSQYPRTPYNEQFF. The CDR3 DNA reads TGTGCCAGCAGCCAGTACCCTAGGACACCTTACAATGAGCAGTTCTTC.

The chain joins TRBV28 to TRBJ2-1; 13 bases agree with TRBD2. V gave up 5 bases and J gave up 9 bases; unmatched junction bases: 10. This CDR3 has 16 amino acids. Germline values: CDR1 MDHEN, CDR2 SYDVKM. In nucleotides, the CDR3 is TGTGCCAGCAGTCCCATGACTAGCGGGAGGTGGGGTGAGCAGTTCTTC. Amino acids: CASSPMTSGRWGEQFF.

This clonotype was counted once. The rearrangement links TRBV29-1 to TRBJ2-7, with D maybe TRBD2 (6 bases). The CDR3 extends over 13 amino acids. V lost 3 bases and J lost 4, with 13 bases in between. Germline CDR1 SQVTM, CDR2 ANQGSEA. CDR3 in DNA: TGCAGCGTTGACGGGGGTCCCGGGTACGAGCAGTACTTC. Protein product: CSVDGGPGYEQYF.

The V call is TRBV4-1, the J call TRBJ2-2; tentative D call: TRBD2 (6 bases). CDR1 and CDR2 from the germline V gene are MGHRA and YSYEKL. This CDR3 is 18 amino acids long. The germline V and J ends were trimmed by 0 bases and 4 bases, with 18 bases remaining between them. In nucleotides, the CDR3 is TGCGCCAGCAGCCAAGATAGACCCGGGACTCTTGGCACCGGGGAGCTGTTTTTT. This sequence encodes CASSQDRPGTLGTGELFF.